Included here is one TCR beta chain sequence, with context. Each replicate PCR on the sorted subsets used 200 to 250 ng DNA (roughly 30,000 T cell genomes). TCRdb's table, derived via immunoSEQ multiplex PCR, lists solely in-frame clones and lacks some. The table shows about 1.5 million clones, with 95% to 99% occurring only once. This sample was taken from a study of shared clonotypes between healthy human individuals. Germline V gene sequence: CDR1 SGHRS, CDR2 YFSETQ. The length of the CDR3 is 14 residues. Trimming removed 3 bases at V and 6 bases at J, with 16 bases between. The study drew all its donors from Caucasian adults living in Nashville, Tennessee.

The TCR sequence derives from a man between 25 and 39 years old in good health. The chain combines TRBV5-1 with TRBJ2-7; tentatively, D is TRBD1 or TRBD2 (5 bases each). Specimen: naive CD4+ T cells sorted from blood. Subset specified: CD45RA+ positively selected. The chain's CDR3 is CASSSSGTALEQYF. CDR3 nucleotide sequence: TGCGCCAGCAGCTCATCAGGGACGGCCCTCGAGCAGTACTTC.